This T cell receptor (beta chain) was retrieved from a study of CD8+CD57+ T cells in acquired aplastic anemia. As for the study in general: Yields of DNA that came from sorted CD4+ and CD8+ cells averaged around 3 ug.

CD8+CD57+ cell expansion, shown by flow cytometry, had occurred in the patients selected for sequencing. The enrolled patients all had severe acquired aplastic anemia. Therapy had not been given to patients before blood sampling. The table lists this clonotype with a few counts. Looked up from germline, CDR1 is SGHVS and CDR2 is FNYEAQ. The CDR3 is 15 amino acids. V gave up 1 base and J gave up 2 bases, with 12 bases separating them. CDR3 and TCR beta VDJ profiling relied on genomic DNA as the template. TCRdb passed the reads through MiXCR, listing each CDR3 protein once. The repertoire holds under 350,000 distinct CDR3 sequences, approximately 60% seen once, with around 1.3% in the top ten.

The TCR comes from a human donor with aplastic anemia. The sequenced sample was sorted CD4+, CD8+, or CD8+CD57+ T cells (not recorded which) from PBMCs. The chain recombines TRBV7-6 with TRBJ2-7; TRBD1 might be the D (6 bases). The DNA for the CDR3 is TGTGCCAGCAGCTTAGGGGTGGGGGCCGCCTACGAGCAGTACTTC. Encoded protein: CASSLGVGAAYEQYF.